A single sample gave rise to the 30 T cell receptor beta chains below, sequenced in a study of OX40 agonist ivuxolimab in advanced cancers. Clones were sequenced by immunoSEQ multiplex PCR, and TCRdb holds only the in-frame ones, with some missing. The sample yields about 48,000 clones, about four fifths seen once. Specimen: CD4+ or CD8+ T cells sorted from blood, collected in a trial of the OX40 agonist ivuxolimab. The receptors come from an adult with an advanced solid tumor such as melanoma, head and neck, liver or kidney cancer.

The chain recombines TRBV4-3 with TRBJ1-6; 10 bases fit TRBD1. The CDR3 length is 15 residues. Looked up from germline, CDR1 is LGHNA and CDR2 is YSLEER. V lost 0 bases, J lost 9 bases, and 2 bases stayed unmatched. The CDR3 DNA reads TGCGCCAGCAGCCAAGAGACAGGGGGCTTTTCACCCCTCCACTTT. Translating it yields CASSQETGGFSPLHF.

This clone has only a few counts. CDR3 in DNA: TGTGCCAGCAGCCCCCGAGCGGGAGGCAGGGAGACCCAGTACTTC. This codes for CASSPRAGGRETQYF. This sequence joins TRBV11-3 and TRBJ2-5; 9 bases agree with TRBD2. The trim removed 5 bases at V and 5 bases at J, leaving 9 bases unmatched. CDR1 and CDR2 from the germline V gene are SGHNT and YENEEA. CDR3 size: 15 residues.

V usage is TRBV5-6 and J usage is TRBJ2-1; D might be TRBD1 (5 bases). This CDR3 has 14 amino acids. Germline CDR1 reads SGHDT; CDR2 reads YYEEEE. The V gene lost 3 bases and the J gene lost 2 bases, with 9 bases spanning the gap. CDR3 loop: CASSSRQPYNEQFF. The CDR3 DNA sequence: TGTGCCAGCAGCTCCAGACAGCCCTACAATGAGCAGTTCTTC.

This sequence joins TRBV11-3 and TRBJ1-1; D unclear. V lost 5 bases to trimming and J lost 0 bases, with 13 bases between them. Germline V gives CDR1 SGHNT, CDR2 YENEEA. CDR3 length: 15 residues. CDR3 amino acids: CASSPTTPMNTEAFF. The CDR3 nucleotides read TGTGCCAGCAGCCCGACGACACCGATGAACACTGAAGCTTTCTTT.

This clone has just one count. The J gene is TRBJ2-2, the V gene TRBV19, with 9 bases matching TRBD2. Germline V gene lookup returns CDR1 LNHDA and CDR2 SQIVND (reference sequence). This CDR3 has 14 amino acids. With 11 bases clipped from V and 5 bases from J, the junction kept 9 bases outside the gene matches. CDR3 in DNA: TGTGCCGGCCGTTCAGCGGGGGGAACCGGGGAGCTGTTTTTT. Its protein is CAGRSAGGTGELFF.

The chain combines TRBV4-2 with TRBJ1-6, with D perhaps TRBD1 (6 bases). From germline, CDR1 is LGHNA and CDR2 YNFKEQ. V dropped 7 bases and J dropped 6 bases, with 22 bases sitting between them. CDR3 length: 17 amino acids. Written as DNA, the CDR3 is TGTGCCAGCACCCCAAGGGCGGGGAGGGGGTTTAATTCACCCCTCCACTTT. Protein product: CASTPRAGRGFNSPLHF.

The CDR3 DNA reads as TGCGCCAGCAGCCCGATACAGGGGATTAAAGGAAACACCATATATTTT. Amino acid sequence: CASSPIQGIKGNTIYF. The chain recombines TRBV4-1 with TRBJ1-3, with 7 bases fitting TRBD1. CDR1 and CDR2 from the germline V gene are MGHRA and YSYEKL. The CDR3 runs 16 residues. Trimming at V came to 4 bases and at J to 4 bases, leaving 10 bases not matched to a gene.

This sequence joins TRBV28 and TRBJ2-4; 10 bases agree with TRBD1. The CDR3 sequence is 17 residues long. V shed 4 bases, J shed 0 bases, and the junction held 6 bases outside the gene matches. The germline V gene encodes CDR1 MDHEN and CDR2 SYDVKM. CDR3 amino acids: CASSSDRGPLAKNIQYF. In DNA, the CDR3 is TGTGCCAGCAGTTCAGACAGGGGGCCTTTAGCCAAAAACATTCAGTACTTC.

The rearrangement links TRBV10-3 to TRBJ2-5; 7 bases align to TRBD1. CDR1 is ENHRY, CDR2 SYGVKD, per germline. This CDR3 is 14 amino acids long. The trim removed 8 bases at V and 2 bases at J, leaving 8 bases unmatched. The CDR3 spells CAIGKDRTQETQYF. DNA for the CDR3: TGTGCCATCGGGAAGGACAGGACTCAAGAGACCCAGTACTTC.

V gene TRBV27 combines with J gene TRBJ2-1; 9 bases match TRBD1. This CDR3 is 15 amino acids long. V gave up 2 bases and J gave up 8 bases; unmatched junction bases: 7. The germline V gene encodes CDR1 MNHEY and CDR2 SMNVEV (reference sequence). CDR3: CASSLRWDRVHEQFF. CDR3 sequence (DNA): TGTGCCAGCAGTTTAAGATGGGACAGGGTTCATGAGCAGTTCTTC.

This clone was seen just once. V and J are TRBV10-1 and TRBJ2-1, with TRBD1 as a possible D gene (6 bases). The V gene lost 9 bases and the J gene lost 7 bases, with 19 bases spanning the gap. This CDR3 spans 14 amino acids. Looked up from germline, CDR1 is WNHNN and CDR2 is SYGVQD (reference sequence). The CDR3 region is CARPDRERGNEQFF. The DNA for the CDR3 is TGCGCCAGACCCGATCGGGAAAGGGGGAATGAGCAGTTCTTC.

V usage is TRBV7-2 and J usage is TRBJ2-5, with 7 bases lining up with TRBD1. The CDR3 is made up of 15 amino acids. V shed 0 bases and J 5 bases; nucleotides not matched to a gene: 6. The germline V gene has CDR1 SGHTA and CDR2 FQGNSA. CDR3 sequence (DNA): TGTGCCAGCAGCTTAGCAACTCCCAGGGGGGAGACCCAGTACTTC. Protein: CASSLATPRGETQYF. The full variable domain, in which reference TRBV7-2 and TRBJ2-5 provide the parts outside the CDR3, is GAGVSQSPSNKVTEKGKDVELRCDPISGHTALYWYRQSLGQGLEFLIYFQGNSAPDKSGLPSDRFSAERTGGSVSTLTIQRTQQEDSAVYLCASSLATPRGETQYFGPGTRLLVL.

The gene calls are TRBV6-1 and TRBJ2-7; 11 bases fit TRBD1. With 10 bases clipped from V and 6 bases from J, the junction kept 8 bases outside the gene matches. CDR3 size: 13 residues. Germline values: CDR1 MNHNS, CDR2 SASEGT. Here the CDR3 reads CANGQGAISEQYF. The CDR3 bases are TGTGCCAACGGACAGGGGGCGATCTCCGAGCAGTACTTC.

This clone is a singleton in its sample. The V call is TRBV5-1, the J call TRBJ1-4; perhaps TRBD1 as D (6 bases). The V gene's germline CDR1 is SGHRS and CDR2 YFSETQ. The CDR3 is 15 residues long. The V end lost 5 bases, the J end lost 3 bases, and 14 bases lay between the germline ends. The CDR3 spells CASREVQGSNEKLFF. As DNA, the CDR3 is TGCGCCAGCAGGGAAGTGCAGGGGTCTAATGAAAAACTGTTTTTT.

The V and J genes are TRBV7-7 and TRBJ2-5, with D possibly being TRBD1 (8 bases). This CDR3 contains 13 residues. Between the trimmed V and J ends, which lost 4 bases and 5 bases, there was a span of 11 bases. Germline CDR1 reads SSHAT; CDR2 reads FNYEAQ (reference sequence). The CDR3 nucleotides are TGTGCCAGCAGCTACAGGGGGGGCGAGACCCAGTACTTC. Protein sequence: CASSYRGGETQYF.

The rearrangement joins TRBV19 to TRBJ2-1; D unclear. This CDR3 region has 14 residues. V was clipped by 4 bases and J by 5 bases, with 12 bases between them. Germline V CDR1 and CDR2: LNHDA, SQIVND (reference sequence). The CDR3 loop reads CASSSGTLDNEQFF. The CDR3 coding sequence is TGTGCCAGTAGTAGCGGAACGCTCGACAATGAGCAGTTCTTC.

V gene TRBV5-1 combines with J gene TRBJ2-3; D is perhaps TRBD1 or TRBD2 (5 bases each). Germline V CDR1 and CDR2: SGHRS, YFSETQ. The V end lost 4 bases, the J end lost 2 bases, and 17 bases lay between the germline ends. This CDR3 spans 16 amino acids. CDR3 bases: TGCGCCAGCAGCACCGGGGCAGGGTCACACACAGATACGCAGTATTTT. Residues: CASSTGAGSHTDTQYF.

This rearrangement joins TRBV7-9 to TRBJ2-7, with a weak D call TRBD1 (5 bases). With 4 bases removed from V and 1 base from J, the gap between germline ends came to 14 bases. The germline gives CDR1 SEHNR, CDR2 FQNEAQ (reference sequence). The CDR3 sequence is 15 residues long. This CDR3 is CASSSRTTVSYEQYF. The CDR3 bases are TGTGCCAGCAGCTCCCGTACGACAGTTTCCTACGAGCAGTACTTC.

The chain is built from TRBV5-1 and TRBJ2-3; D is undetermined. This CDR3 is 15 amino acids long. Deletions cut 7 bases from V and 2 bases from J, with 17 bases between. Germline CDR1 is SGHRS and CDR2 is YFSETQ. CDR3 protein: CASLPGQGITDTQYF. DNA of the CDR3: TGCGCCAGCCTTCCGGGCCAAGGGATCACAGATACGCAGTATTTT. Full variable domain (rest looked up from reference TRBV5-1 and TRBJ2-3): KAGVTQTPRYLIKTRGQQVTLSCSPISGHRSVSWYQQTPGQGLQFLFEYFSETQRNKGNFPGRFSGRQFSNSRSEMNVSTLELGDSALYLCASLPGQGITDTQYFGPGTRLTVL.

The count of this clone is one. The genes are TRBV5-6 and TRBJ1-2; D ambiguous. CDR3 length: 17 residues. V lost 0 bases and J 1 base, leaving 16 bases between the germline ends. Germline CDR1 and CDR2: SGHDT and YYEEEE. Written as DNA, the CDR3 is TGTGCCAGCAGCTTGGATCGGGGAAGTCAATATAACTATGGCTACACCTTC. It is translated as CASSLDRGSQYNYGYTF.

The chain has TRBV5-5 and TRBJ2-5, with a tentative D call TRBD2 (5 bases). This CDR3 comprises 15 residues. Germline V lookup: CDR1 SGHKS, CDR2 YYEKEE (reference sequence). V lost 4 bases to trimming and J lost 0 bases, with 13 bases between them. The CDR3 is CASSRPRANQETQYF. The CDR3 nucleotides read TGTGCCAGCAGCCGCCCGCGGGCGAACCAAGAGACCCAGTACTTC.

This chain links TRBV4-3 with TRBJ2-2; no clear D gene. V was clipped by 0 bases and J by 3 bases, with 11 bases between them. This CDR3 comprises 16 residues. Germline CDR1 LGHNA, CDR2 YSLEER. The CDR3 loop reads CASSQDRTDYTGELFF. The CDR3 region has the DNA TGCGCCAGCAGCCAAGACCGGACGGATTACACCGGGGAGCTGTTTTTT.

The chain employs TRBV6-1 and TRBJ2-5; a possible D gene is TRBD1 (6 bases). Trimming took off 5 bases at V and 5 bases at J, with 15 bases between the two ends. The V gene's germline CDR1 is MNHNS and CDR2 SASEGT. The CDR3 is made up of 14 amino acids. CDR3 nucleotide sequence: TGTGCCAGCAGTCCTGGTAGCCAGGGGGAGACCCAGTACTTC. Protein product: CASSPGSQGETQYF.

This sequence joins TRBV28 and TRBJ1-1, with 7 positions matching TRBD1. CDR1 is MDHEN, CDR2 SYDVKM, per germline. The CDR3 is 14 residues long. V was pared by 5 bases and J by 8 bases, with 11 bases of the junction left unmatched. CDR3 nucleotide sequence: TGTGCCAGCAGTCCGTCAGGGGTAGGGGGCGAAGCTTTCTTT. Encoded protein: CASSPSGVGGEAFF.

The gene calls are TRBV28 and TRBJ2-7, with 10 nucleotides matching TRBD1. The CDR3 extends over 14 amino acids. The germline V gene has CDR1 MDHEN and CDR2 SYDVKM. The V and J ends lost 11 bases and 3 bases, in that order; junction bases with no gene match: 10. CDR3 loop: CASYQRDRGYEQYF. As DNA, the CDR3 is TGTGCCTCTTATCAGAGGGACAGGGGCTACGAGCAGTACTTC.

This clone was recorded a few times. J is TRBJ1-1 and V is TRBV5-4; 9 positions agree with TRBD1. Germline loops: CDR1 SGHNT, CDR2 YYREEE (reference sequence). The CDR3 totals 15 residues. V lost 4 bases to trimming and J lost 4 bases; unmatched junction nucleotides: 8. The CDR3 region is CASSPKQGAFTEAFF. As DNA, the CDR3 is TGTGCCAGCAGCCCGAAACAGGGGGCGTTCACTGAAGCTTTCTTT.

The rearrangement uses TRBV6-6 and TRBJ2-7; D is possibly TRBD1 (5 bases). The CDR3 totals 12 residues. Trimming left V 9 bases short and J 1 base short, with 10 bases between. CDR1 MNHNY and CDR2 SVGAGI come from the germline V gene (reference sequence). This chain's CDR3 is CASKSGSYEQYF. The CDR3, as DNA: TGTGCCAGTAAATCAGGGTCCTACGAGCAGTACTTC.

The J gene is TRBJ2-1, the V gene TRBV7-9; D gene uncertain. The CDR3 consists of 17 residues. Trimming removed 5 bases from V and 0 bases from J, with 17 bases in between. Germline assignment: CDR1 SEHNR and CDR2 FQNEAQ (reference sequence). For the CDR3, the DNA is TGTGCCAGCAGCCCCCCCCCGCGTCTGAGCTCCTACAATGAGCAGTTCTTC. Translated, it gives CASSPPPRLSSYNEQFF. Filled out from reference TRBV7-9 and TRBJ2-1, the complete variable domain reads DTGVSQNPRHKITKRGQNVTFRCDPISEHNRLYWYRQTLGQGPEFLTYFQNEAQLEKSRLLSDRFSAERPKGSFSTLEIQRTEQGDSAMYLCASSPPPRLSSYNEQFFGPGTRLTVL.

In its sample, this clone was seen a few times. V and J are TRBV28 and TRBJ1-6, with TRBD1 matching 8 bases. Germline V gene lookup returns CDR1 MDHEN and CDR2 SYDVKM. V was pared by 7 bases and J by 2 bases, with 10 bases of the junction left unmatched. The CDR3 contains 17 residues. CDR3 coding DNA: TGTGCCAGCACTACATCTGGGACAGGAGCCTATAATTCACCCCTCCACTTT. Its protein product is CASTTSGTGAYNSPLHF.

The rearrangement joins TRBV10-3 to TRBJ1-2, with 8 bases lining up with TRBD1. CDR1 and CDR2 from the germline V gene are ENHRY and SYGVKD. J gave up 4 bases and V 2 bases, and 9 bases lay outside the gene matches. The CDR3 length is 16 residues. The CDR3 protein is CAISEGGDRGVYGYTF. The CDR3 coding sequence is TGTGCCATCAGTGAGGGGGGAGACAGGGGTGTCTATGGCTACACCTTC.